Included here is one T cell receptor (beta chain) sequence, with context. This record comes from a study of CD8 T cells in Susac syndrome. RNA amounts of roughly 0.5 to 1 ug underwent reverse transcription with random hexamers. TCRdb processed the immunoSEQ multiplex PCR reads anew with MiXCR; each CDR3 protein has one entry. The sample has roughly 120,000 distinct CDR3 sequences; around 94% are singletons. V shed 7 bases, J shed 4 bases, and the junction held 13 bases outside the gene matches. The CDR3 contains 15 residues. Germline V lookup: CDR1 DFQATT, CDR2 SNEGSKA (reference sequence). This TCR derives from a human donor in good health. This chain uses TRBV20-1 with TRBJ2-1, with TRBD2 identical over 7 bases. The sample consisted of CD4+ T cells from PBMCs. CDR3: CSVSGALSRYNEQFF. In DNA form, the CDR3 reads TGCAGTGTAAGCGGGGCATTGTCTCGGTACAATGAGCAGTTCTTC.